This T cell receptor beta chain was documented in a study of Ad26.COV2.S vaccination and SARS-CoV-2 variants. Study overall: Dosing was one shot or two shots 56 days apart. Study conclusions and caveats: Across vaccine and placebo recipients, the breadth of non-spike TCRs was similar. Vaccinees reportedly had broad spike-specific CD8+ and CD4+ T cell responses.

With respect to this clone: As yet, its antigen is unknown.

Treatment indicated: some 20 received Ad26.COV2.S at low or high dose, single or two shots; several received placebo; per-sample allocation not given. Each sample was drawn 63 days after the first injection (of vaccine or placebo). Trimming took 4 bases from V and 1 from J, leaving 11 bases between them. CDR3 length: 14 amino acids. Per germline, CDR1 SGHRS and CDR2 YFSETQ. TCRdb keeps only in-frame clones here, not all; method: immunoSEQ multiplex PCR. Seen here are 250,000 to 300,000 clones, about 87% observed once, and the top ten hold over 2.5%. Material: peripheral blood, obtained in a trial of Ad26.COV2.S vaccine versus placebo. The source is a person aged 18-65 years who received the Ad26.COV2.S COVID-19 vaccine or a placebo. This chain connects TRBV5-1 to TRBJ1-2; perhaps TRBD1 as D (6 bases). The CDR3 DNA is TGCGCCAGCAGCGCGGACAGCTATAACTATGGCTACACCTTC. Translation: CASSADSYNYGYTF. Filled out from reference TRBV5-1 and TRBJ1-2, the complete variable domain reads KAGVTQTPRYLIKTRGQQVTLSCSPISGHRSVSWYQQTPGQGLQFLFEYFSETQRNKGNFPGRFSGRQFSNSRSEMNVSTLELGDSALYLCASSADSYNYGYTFGSGTRLTVV.